The 17 T cell receptor beta chains reported below all come from one sample, sequenced in a study of blood T cells in healthy people across ages. Through a sample-barcoded 5' primer and a J-beta primer mix, a second PCR was run for about 7 to 12 cycles. TCRdb reprocessed the 5' RACE reads via MiXCR and lists one record per CDR3 protein. This sample carries around 900,000 distinct CDR3 sequences, 29% of them seen once, and the ten largest clones take about 18%. The sample comprised blood. These receptors were obtained from a woman older than 75 in good health.

The chain has TRBV29-1 and TRBJ2-3, with 8 bases fitting TRBD2. Looked up from germline, CDR1 is SQVTM and CDR2 is ANQGSEA. The trim removed 6 bases at V and 2 bases at J, leaving 10 bases unmatched. The CDR3 consists of 15 residues. In nucleotides, the CDR3 is TGCAGCGTCGCAACTACTAGCGGATACACAGATACGCAGTATTTT. Encoded protein: CSVATTSGYTDTQYF.

This clonotype was seen at least ten times. The rearrangement uses TRBV7-2 and TRBJ1-2, with D tentatively TRBD1 (6 bases). Germline-derived CDR1 and CDR2 are SGHTA and FQGNSA. CDR3 length: 16 amino acids. V was cut by 1 base and J by 4 bases, with 16 bases left in between. This chain's CDR3 is CASSLGPGEVAYGYTF. The CDR3 nucleotides read TGTGCCAGCAGCTTAGGGCCAGGGGAGGTGGCCTATGGCTACACCTTC.

The J gene is TRBJ1-5, the V gene TRBV27; the D gene is possibly TRBD1 (5 bases). Deletions cut 6 bases from V and 0 bases from J, with 12 bases between. From germline, CDR1 is MNHEY and CDR2 SMNVEV (reference sequence). The CDR3 covers 15 residues. The CDR3 nucleotides read TGTGCCAGCAGGCTGGGGGTCAATAGCAATCAGCCCCAGCATTTT. It encodes CASRLGVNSNQPQHF.

The CDR3 sequence is CASSQTPRTGNTGELFF. For the CDR3, the DNA is TGCGCCAGCAGCCAAACCCCGAGGACAGGGAACACCGGGGAGCTGTTTTTT. The V call is TRBV4-3, the J call TRBJ2-2, with 7 positions matching TRBD1. The V segment lost 2 bases and the J segment 1 base; nucleotides outside the gene matches: 7. This CDR3 is 17 amino acids long. Germline CDR1 is LGHNA and CDR2 is YSLEER.

The chain combines TRBV18 with TRBJ1-6; 9 positions agree with TRBD1. In germline, CDR1 is KGHSH, CDR2 LQKENI. J lost 6 bases, V lost 2 bases, and 5 bases had no gene match. This CDR3 contains 16 residues. CDR3 DNA sequence: TGTGCCAGCTCACCATCACAGGGGGCGGGTAATTCACCCCTCCACTTT. It encodes CASSPSQGAGNSPLHF.

This clonotype was observed at least ten times. This chain links TRBV7-2 with TRBJ1-2; D call uncertain. The V gene's germline CDR1 is SGHTA and CDR2 FQGNSA. V lost 2 bases and J lost 0, with 13 bases in between. This CDR3 comprises 16 residues. The CDR3 DNA reads as TGTGCCAGCAGCTTAAGTTTCGGGGTTACTAACTATGGCTACACCTTC. Protein: CASSLSFGVTNYGYTF. Variable domain in full (rest from reference TRBV7-2 and TRBJ1-2): GAGVSQSPSNKVTEKGKDVELRCDPISGHTALYWYRQSLGQGLEFLIYFQGNSAPDKSGLPSDRFSAERTGGSVSTLTIQRTQQEDSAVYLCASSLSFGVTNYGYTFGSGTRLTVV.

This clonotype was counted many times. V usage is TRBV3-1 and J usage is TRBJ2-1; D possibly corresponds to TRBD2 (5 bases). Germline CDR1 reads LGHDT; CDR2 reads YNNKEL (reference sequence). V dropped 0 bases and J dropped 0 bases, with 9 bases sitting between them. The CDR3 contains 16 residues. In nucleotides, the CDR3 is TGTGCCAGCAGCCAAGATCTAGCCCTCTCCTACAATGAGCAGTTCTTC. As protein: CASSQDLALSYNEQFF.

V and J are TRBV7-6 and TRBJ1-4; TRBD1 is a possible D gene (5 bases). Germline CDR1 SGHVS, CDR2 FNYEAQ. V lost 4 bases, J lost 7 bases, and 16 bases lay in between. The CDR3 runs 15 residues. The CDR3 reads CASSSWGGASEKLFF. The CDR3 nucleotides read TGTGCCAGCAGCTCCTGGGGAGGGGCGAGTGAAAAACTGTTTTTT.

As regards this clonotype: Being one base from a much bigger clone, this may be a read error. The chain recombines TRBV27 with TRBJ1-2, with unresolved D. Trimming left V 6 bases short and J 2 bases short, with 13 bases between. CDR1 MNHEY and CDR2 SMNVEV come from the germline V gene (reference sequence). There are 14 residues in the CDR3. The DNA of the CDR3 is TGTGCCAGCAGGTCAATCCGGGAGAACTATGGCTACACCTTC. It specifies CASRSIRENYGYTF.

This clonotype was counted at least ten times. This sequence joins TRBV29-1 and TRBJ1-2; 7 bases agree with TRBD1. This CDR3 spans 13 amino acids. Germline lookup yields CDR1 SQVTM and CDR2 ANQGSEA. J lost 2 bases, V lost 4 bases, and 4 bases had no gene match. The CDR3 DNA reads TGCAGCGTTGTAGAACAGGGGAACTATGGCTACACCTTC. The encoded protein is CSVVEQGNYGYTF.

This clonotype was counted many times. The genes are TRBV7-2 and TRBJ2-3, with 7 bases aligning to TRBD1. The length of the CDR3 is 15 residues. Losses at the gene ends were 2 bases for V and 4 bases for J; bases not matched to a gene: 6. Germline CDR1 and CDR2: SGHTA and FQGNSA. The CDR3 is CASSLPRTGADTQYF. In DNA, the CDR3 is TGTGCCAGCAGCTTACCTCGAACAGGGGCAGATACGCAGTATTTT.

This clonotype turned up a few times. A much more abundant neighbour one base away suggests this may be a read error. V usage is TRBV5-1 and J usage is TRBJ2-7, with D unclear. Germline V gene lookup returns CDR1 SGHRS and CDR2 YFSETQ. The CDR3 runs to 14 residues. Trimming left V 3 bases short and J 0 bases short, with 10 bases between. The CDR3 sequence is CASSWSTYSYEQYF. The CDR3 coding sequence is TGCGCCAGCAGCTGGTCCACATACTCCTACGAGCAGTACTTC.

The chain has TRBV6-1 and TRBJ1-4; tentatively, D is TRBD1 (5 bases). The CDR3 length is 17 residues. V was trimmed by 6 bases and J by 0 bases, leaving 17 bases between them. Germline loops: CDR1 MNHNS, CDR2 SASEGT. The CDR3, as DNA: TGTGCCAGCAGAAGACTCGGGGCACCAACAACTAATGAAAAACTGTTTTTT. Translating it yields CASRRLGAPTTNEKLFF.

This clonotype was counted ten times or more. This sequence joins TRBV29-1 and TRBJ1-2, with D possibly TRBD1 on 5 matching bases. Germline V gives CDR1 SQVTM, CDR2 ANQGSEA. The CDR3 runs 13 residues. Deletions cut 4 bases from V and 4 bases from J, with 13 bases between. CDR3 loop: CSVARTGSYGYTF. CDR3 nucleotides: TGCAGCGTTGCCCGTACAGGATCCTATGGCTACACCTTC. Variable domain in full (rest from reference TRBV29-1 and TRBJ1-2): SAVISQKPSRDICQRGTSLTIQCQVDSQVTMMFWYRQQPGQSLTLIATANQGSEATYESGFVIDKFPISRPNLTFSTLTVSNMSPEDSSIYLCSVARTGSYGYTFGSGTRLTVV.

This clonotype was seen a single time. One base away lies a much larger clone, so this may be a sequencing read error. J is TRBJ2-5 and V is TRBV7-7; 7 positions match TRBD1. The better agreement between TRBJ2-1 and the DNA end casts doubt on the J call. The germline gives CDR1 SSHAT, CDR2 FNYEAQ (reference sequence). The CDR3 sequence is 15 residues long. CDR3 loop: CASSPIPGQQETQFF. CDR3 DNA sequence: TGTGCTAGCAGCCCGATTCCGGGACAGCAAGAGACCCAGTTCTTC.

This clonotype was seen ten or more times. The rearrangement joins TRBV10-2 to TRBJ1-6, with D possibly being TRBD1 (6 bases). Deletions cut 3 bases from V and 6 bases from J, with 9 bases between. Germline CDR1 is WSHSY and CDR2 is SAAADI. This CDR3 comprises 14 residues. The CDR3: CASSDVRGNSPLHF. The CDR3 DNA reads as TGCGCCAGCAGTGACGTCAGGGGTAATTCACCCCTCCACTTT.

This clonotype was counted at least ten times. The rearrangement links TRBV11-3 to TRBJ2-1; D may correspond to TRBD1 or TRBD2 (6 bases each). This CDR3 region has 15 residues. The germline V and J ends were trimmed by 4 bases and 7 bases, with 17 bases remaining between them. Germline lookup yields CDR1 SGHNT and CDR2 YENEEA. This chain's CDR3 is CASSYATGGENEQFF. CDR3 sequence (DNA): TGTGCCAGCAGCTACGCGACAGGAGGGGAGAATGAGCAGTTCTTC. Full variable domain (outside the CDR3, taken from reference TRBV11-3 and TRBJ2-1): EAGVVQSPRYKIIEKKQPVAFWCNPISGHNTLYWYLQNLGQGPELLIRYENEEAVDDSQLPKDRFSAERLKGVDSTLKIQPAELGDSAVYLCASSYATGGENEQFFGPGTRLTVL.